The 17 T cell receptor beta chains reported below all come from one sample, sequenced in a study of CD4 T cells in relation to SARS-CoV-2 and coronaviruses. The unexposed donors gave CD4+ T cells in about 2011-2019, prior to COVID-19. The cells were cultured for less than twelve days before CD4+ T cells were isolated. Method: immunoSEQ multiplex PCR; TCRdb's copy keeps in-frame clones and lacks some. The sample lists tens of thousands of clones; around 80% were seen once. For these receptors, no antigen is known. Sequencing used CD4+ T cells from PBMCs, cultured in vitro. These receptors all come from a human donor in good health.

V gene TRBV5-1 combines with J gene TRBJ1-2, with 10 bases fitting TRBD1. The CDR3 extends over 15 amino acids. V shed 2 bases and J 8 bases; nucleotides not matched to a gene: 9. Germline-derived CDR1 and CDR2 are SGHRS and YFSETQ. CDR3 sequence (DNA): TGCGCCAGCAGCTTCGGGACAGGGGAGGATTTAGGCTACACCTTC. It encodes CASSFGTGEDLGYTF.

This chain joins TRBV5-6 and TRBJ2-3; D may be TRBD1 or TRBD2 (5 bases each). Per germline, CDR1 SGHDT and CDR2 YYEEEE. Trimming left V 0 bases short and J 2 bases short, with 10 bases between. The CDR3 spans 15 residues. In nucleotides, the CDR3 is TGTGCCAGCAGCTTGGTCGGGGCACTCACAGATACGCAGTATTTT. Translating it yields CASSLVGALTDTQYF. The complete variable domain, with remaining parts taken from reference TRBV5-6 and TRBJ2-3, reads DAGVTQSPTHLIKTRGQQVTLRCSPKSGHDTVSWYQQALGQGPQFIFQYYEEEERQRGNFPDRFSGHQFPNYSSELNVNALLLGDSALYLCASSLVGALTDTQYFGPGTRLTVL.

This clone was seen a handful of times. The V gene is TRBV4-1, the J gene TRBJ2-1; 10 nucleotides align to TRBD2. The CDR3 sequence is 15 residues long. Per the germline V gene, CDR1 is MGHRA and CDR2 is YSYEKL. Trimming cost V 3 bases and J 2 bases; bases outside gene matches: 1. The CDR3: CASSHGLAAYNEQFF. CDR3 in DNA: TGCGCCAGCAGCCATGGACTAGCGGCCTACAATGAGCAGTTCTTC.

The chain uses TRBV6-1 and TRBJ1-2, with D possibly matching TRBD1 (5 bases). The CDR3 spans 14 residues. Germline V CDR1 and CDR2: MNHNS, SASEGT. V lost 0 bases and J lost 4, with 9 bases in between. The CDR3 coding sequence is TGTGCCAGCAGTGAAGCGTCGGGGGGCTATGGCTACACCTTC. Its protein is CASSEASGGYGYTF.

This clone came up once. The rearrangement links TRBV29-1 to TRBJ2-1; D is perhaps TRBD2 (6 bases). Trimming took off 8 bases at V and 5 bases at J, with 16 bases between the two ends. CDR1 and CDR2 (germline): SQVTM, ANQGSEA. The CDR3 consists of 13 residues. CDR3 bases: TGCAGCCCCGGCTCGGGGGAGGACAATGAGCAGTTCTTC. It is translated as CSPGSGEDNEQFF.

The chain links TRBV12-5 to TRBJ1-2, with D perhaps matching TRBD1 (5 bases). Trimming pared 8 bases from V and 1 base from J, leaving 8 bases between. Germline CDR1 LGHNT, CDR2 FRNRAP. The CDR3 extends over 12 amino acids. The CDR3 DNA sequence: TGTGCTAGTCGGGGGATTAACTATGGCTACACCTTC. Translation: CASRGINYGYTF.

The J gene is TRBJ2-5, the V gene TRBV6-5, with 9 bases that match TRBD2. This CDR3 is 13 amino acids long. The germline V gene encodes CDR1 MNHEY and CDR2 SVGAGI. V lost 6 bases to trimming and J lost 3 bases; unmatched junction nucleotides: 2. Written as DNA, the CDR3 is TGTGCCAGCAGAGCTAGCGGGAAAGAGACCCAGTACTTC. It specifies CASRASGKETQYF.

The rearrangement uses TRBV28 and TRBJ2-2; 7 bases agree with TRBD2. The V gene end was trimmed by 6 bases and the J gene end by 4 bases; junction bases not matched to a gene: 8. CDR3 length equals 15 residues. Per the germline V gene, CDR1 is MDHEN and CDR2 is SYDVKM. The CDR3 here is CASSPSGIPTGELFF. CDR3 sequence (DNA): TGTGCCAGCAGCCCCAGCGGGATACCCACCGGGGAGCTGTTTTTT.

The CDR3 DNA reads TGTGCCAGTAGTATCCGCGGGAGGAGGCGAGAATACAATGAGCAGTTCTTC. Protein: CASSIRGRRREYNEQFF. The chain links TRBV19 to TRBJ2-1, with 8 bases that match TRBD2. This CDR3 has 17 residues. The V gene's germline CDR1 is LNHDA and CDR2 SQIVND (reference sequence). Losses at the gene ends were 3 bases for V and 4 bases for J; bases not matched to a gene: 11.

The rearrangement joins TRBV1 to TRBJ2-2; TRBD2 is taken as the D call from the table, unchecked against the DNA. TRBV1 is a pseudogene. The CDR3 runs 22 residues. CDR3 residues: CTSSHTGTSGRPERANTGELFF. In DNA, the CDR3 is TGCACCAGCAGCCATACCGGGACTAGCGGGAGACCCGAGCGGGCGAACACCGGGGAGCTGTTTTTT.

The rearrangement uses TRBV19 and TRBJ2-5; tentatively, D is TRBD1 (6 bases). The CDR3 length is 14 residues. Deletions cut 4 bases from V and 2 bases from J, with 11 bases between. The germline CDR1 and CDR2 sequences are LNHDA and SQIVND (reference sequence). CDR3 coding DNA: TGTGCCAGTAGTAACGGGGACACTCAAGAGACCCAGTACTTC. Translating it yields CASSNGDTQETQYF. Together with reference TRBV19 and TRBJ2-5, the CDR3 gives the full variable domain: DGGITQSPKYLFRKEGQNVTLSCEQNLNHDAMYWYRQDPGQGLRLIYYSQIVNDFQKGDIAEGYSVSREKKESFPLTVTSAQKNPTAFYLCASSNGDTQETQYFGPGTRLLVL.

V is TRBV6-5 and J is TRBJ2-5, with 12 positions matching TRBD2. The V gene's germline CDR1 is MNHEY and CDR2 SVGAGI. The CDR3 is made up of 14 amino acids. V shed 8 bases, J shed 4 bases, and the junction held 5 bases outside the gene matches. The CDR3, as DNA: TGTGCCAGCGGGGGGGGACTAGCGGGAGAGACCCAGTACTTC. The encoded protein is CASGGGLAGETQYF.

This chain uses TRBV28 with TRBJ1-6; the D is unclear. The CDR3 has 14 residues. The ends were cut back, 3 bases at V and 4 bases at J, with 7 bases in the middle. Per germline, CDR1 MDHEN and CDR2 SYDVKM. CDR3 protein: CASSFMTYNSPLHF. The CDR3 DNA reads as TGTGCCAGCAGTTTTATGACATATAATTCACCCCTCCACTTT.

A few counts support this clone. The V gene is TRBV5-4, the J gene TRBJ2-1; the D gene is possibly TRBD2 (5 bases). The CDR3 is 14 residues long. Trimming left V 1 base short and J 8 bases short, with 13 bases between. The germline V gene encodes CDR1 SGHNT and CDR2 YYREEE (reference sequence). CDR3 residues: CASSLSGSADEQFF. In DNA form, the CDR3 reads TGTGCCAGCAGCTTGTCTGGTAGCGCGGATGAGCAGTTCTTC.

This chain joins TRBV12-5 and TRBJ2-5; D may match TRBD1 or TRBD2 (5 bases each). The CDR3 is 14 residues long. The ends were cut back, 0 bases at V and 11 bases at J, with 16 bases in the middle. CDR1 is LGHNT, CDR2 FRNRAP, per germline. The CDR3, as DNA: TGTGCTAGTGGTTTGGTAATGGGTCCGGGGCCGCAGTACTTC. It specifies CASGLVMGPGPQYF.

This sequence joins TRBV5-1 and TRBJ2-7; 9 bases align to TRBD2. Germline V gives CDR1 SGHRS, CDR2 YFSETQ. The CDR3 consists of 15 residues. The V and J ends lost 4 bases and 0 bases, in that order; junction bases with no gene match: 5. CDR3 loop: CASSPTSGASYEQYF. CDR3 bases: TGCGCCAGCAGCCCGACTAGCGGAGCCTCCTACGAGCAGTACTTC.

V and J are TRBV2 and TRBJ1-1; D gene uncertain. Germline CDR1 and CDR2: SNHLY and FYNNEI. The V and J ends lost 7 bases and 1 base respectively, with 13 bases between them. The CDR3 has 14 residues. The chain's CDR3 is CASTKRQRNTEAFF. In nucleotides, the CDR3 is TGTGCCAGCACTAAACGGCAGAGGAACACTGAAGCTTTCTTT.